These 12 T cell receptor beta chains share one sample of origin, sequenced in a study of graft-versus-host responses after intestinal transplantation. TCRdb's copy holds only in-frame clones and misses some; the assay was immunoSEQ multiplex PCR. The table shows 45,000 to 55,000 clones, with 85% to 95% occurring only once. The sequencing here drew on PBMCs, taken roughly 860 days after a first intestinal transplant, on the day of a second. These receptors all come from a human patient who received an intestinal transplant, so some T cells may come from the graft donor.

The V and J genes are TRBV6-1 and TRBJ2-3, with D uncertain. The CDR3 totals 14 residues. Per the germline V gene, CDR1 is MNHNS and CDR2 is SASEGT. The ends were cut back, 1 base at V and 2 bases at J, with 7 bases in the middle. CDR3 bases: TGTGCCAGCAGTGAAGGTCATTACACAGATACGCAGTATTTT. This gives the protein CASSEGHYTDTQYF.

The chain has TRBV4-2 and TRBJ2-7, with TRBD1 matching over 10 bases. V dropped 2 bases and J dropped 6; count of bases not matched to a gene: 7. Germline V CDR1 and CDR2: LGHNA, YNFKEQ. The CDR3 extends over 15 amino acids. The CDR3 DNA reads as TGTGCCAGCAGCCAACCTGGGACAGGGGATGGCGAGCAGTACTTC. It codes for CASSQPGTGDGEQYF.

This rearrangement joins TRBV9 to TRBJ2-1; weak D call: TRBD2 (5 bases). This CDR3 is built from 14 residues. V lost 0 bases and J lost 5, with 9 bases in between. Germline CDR1 is SGDLS and CDR2 is YYNGEE. The CDR3 is CASSVGGAHNEQFF. Here the CDR3 DNA reads TGTGCCAGCAGCGTAGGGGGAGCACACAATGAGCAGTTCTTC.

The gene calls are TRBV14 and TRBJ2-2; a possible D gene is TRBD1 (5 bases). The germline V and J ends were trimmed by 3 bases and 6 bases, with 8 bases remaining between them. This CDR3 is 13 amino acids long. The germline CDR1 and CDR2 sequences are SGHDN and FVKESK. The CDR3 sequence is CASSQGPAGELFF. The CDR3 DNA reads as TGTGCCAGCAGCCAGGGGCCGGCCGGGGAGCTGTTTTTT.

The chain employs TRBV19 and TRBJ2-7; D perhaps matches TRBD1 (5 bases). CDR3 length: 15 amino acids. V lost 2 bases, J lost 3 bases, and 14 bases lay in between. Germline CDR1 and CDR2: LNHDA and SQIVND (reference sequence). DNA for the CDR3: TGTGCCAGTAGTATAAGATACGACAGACTCTACGAGCAGTACTTC. Protein sequence: CASSIRYDRLYEQYF.

In nucleotides, the CDR3 is TGTGCCAGCAAGGGGGGTGTTGCCTACGAGCAGTACTTC. It codes for CASKGGVAYEQYF. The rearrangement links TRBV6-5 to TRBJ2-7; D is tentatively TRBD1 or TRBD2 (6 bases each). V lost 7 bases to trimming and J lost 2 bases, with 12 bases between them. Germline lookup yields CDR1 MNHEY and CDR2 SVGAGI. The CDR3 is 13 amino acids.

J is TRBJ2-1 and V is TRBV25-1, with 13 bases that match TRBD2. Germline V gene sequence: CDR1 MGHDK, CDR2 SYGVNS. The CDR3 extends over 18 amino acids. The ends lost 3 bases at V and 8 bases at J; junction bases unmatched: 13. CDR3 bases: TGTGCCAGCAGTGACCCCATAACCGGGACTAGCGGGACACATGAGCAGTTCTTC. Amino acids: CASSDPITGTSGTHEQFF.

This rearrangement joins TRBV9 to TRBJ2-5, with D possibly being TRBD2 (6 bases). V was cut by 0 bases and J by 4 bases, with 13 bases left in between. Germline V CDR1 and CDR2: SGDLS, YYNGEE. There are 15 residues in the CDR3. The CDR3 is CASSVGEGGGETQYF. The CDR3 DNA reads as TGTGCCAGCAGCGTAGGTGAGGGAGGCGGAGAGACCCAGTACTTC.

This sequence joins TRBV29-1 and TRBJ1-4; D unresolved. Germline V gene lookup returns CDR1 SQVTM and CDR2 ANQGSEA. This CDR3 is built from 13 residues. Trimming removed 7 bases from V and 0 bases from J, with 9 bases in between. The CDR3 spells CSAGAATNEKLFF. DNA of the CDR3: TGCAGCGCCGGCGCGGCAACTAATGAAAAACTGTTTTTT.

The chain uses TRBV28 and TRBJ2-5; D uncertain. The assigned J gene may be wrong: the sequence end matches TRBJ2-7 better. Germline lookup yields CDR1 MDHEN and CDR2 SYDVKM. The CDR3 consists of 10 residues. This chain's CDR3 is CASASTEQYF. The CDR3 region has the DNA TGTGCCAGCGCCTCGACCGAGCAGTACTTC.

The V and J genes are TRBV18 and TRBJ1-1; unclear D gene. This CDR3 has 16 residues. Germline assignment: CDR1 KGHSH and CDR2 LQKENI. Trimming shortened V by 3 bases and J by 1 base, and 15 bases separated the two germline ends. The CDR3 spells CASSPGSGGWNTEAFF. DNA of the CDR3: TGTGCCAGCTCACCGGGCTCGGGTGGTTGGAACACTGAAGCTTTCTTT.

This sequence joins TRBV5-1 and TRBJ1-2, with TRBD1 matching 9 bases. The CDR3 is 14 amino acids. Trimming removed 4 bases from V and 7 bases from J; junction bases left unmatched: 8. Germline assignment: CDR1 SGHRS and CDR2 YFSETQ. CDR3 sequence (DNA): TGCGCCAGCAGCGATCCGGGACAGGGACGTGGCTACACCTTC. It yields the protein CASSDPGQGRGYTF.